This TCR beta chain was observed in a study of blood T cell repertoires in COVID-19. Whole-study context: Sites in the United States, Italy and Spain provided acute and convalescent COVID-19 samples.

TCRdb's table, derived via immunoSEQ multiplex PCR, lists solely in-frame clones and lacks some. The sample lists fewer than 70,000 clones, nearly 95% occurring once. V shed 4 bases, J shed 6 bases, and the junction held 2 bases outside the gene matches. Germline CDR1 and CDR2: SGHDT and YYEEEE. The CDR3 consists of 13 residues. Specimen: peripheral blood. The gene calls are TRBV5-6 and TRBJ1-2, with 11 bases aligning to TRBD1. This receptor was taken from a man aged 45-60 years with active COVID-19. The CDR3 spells CASSRDRGDGYTF. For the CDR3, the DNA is TGTGCCAGCAGCCGGGACAGGGGGGATGGCTACACCTTC.